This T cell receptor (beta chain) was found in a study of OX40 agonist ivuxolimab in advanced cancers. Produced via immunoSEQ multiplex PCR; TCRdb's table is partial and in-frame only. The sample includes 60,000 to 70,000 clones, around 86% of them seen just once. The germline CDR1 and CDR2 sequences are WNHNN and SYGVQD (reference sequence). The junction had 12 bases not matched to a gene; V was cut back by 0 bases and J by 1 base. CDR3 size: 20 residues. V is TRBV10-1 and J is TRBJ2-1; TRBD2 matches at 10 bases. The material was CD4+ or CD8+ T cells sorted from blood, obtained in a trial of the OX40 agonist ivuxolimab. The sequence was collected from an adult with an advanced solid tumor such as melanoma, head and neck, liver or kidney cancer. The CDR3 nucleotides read TGCGCCAGCAGTGAGTCGTTGAGCGGGAGGGATAGGAAGTCCTACAATGAGCAGTTCTTC. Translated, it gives CASSESLSGRDRKSYNEQFF.